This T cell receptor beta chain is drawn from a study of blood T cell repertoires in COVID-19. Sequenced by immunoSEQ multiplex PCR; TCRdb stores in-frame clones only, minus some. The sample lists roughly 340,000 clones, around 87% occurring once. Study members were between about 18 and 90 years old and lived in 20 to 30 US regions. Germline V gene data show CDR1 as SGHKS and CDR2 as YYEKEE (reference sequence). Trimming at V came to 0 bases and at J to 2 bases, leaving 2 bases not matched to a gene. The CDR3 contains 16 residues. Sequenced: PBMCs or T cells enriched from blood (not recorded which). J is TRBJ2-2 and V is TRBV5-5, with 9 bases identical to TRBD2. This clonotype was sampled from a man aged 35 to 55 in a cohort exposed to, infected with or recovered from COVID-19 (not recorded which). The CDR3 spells CASSLGLAVNTGELFF. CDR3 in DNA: TGTGCCAGCAGCTTGGGACTAGCGGTAAACACCGGGGAGCTGTTTTTT.